Shown below are 32 T cell receptor beta chains from a single sample sequenced in a study of blood T cell repertoires in COVID-19. TCRdb's table, derived via immunoSEQ multiplex PCR, lists solely in-frame clones and lacks some. This table holds approximately 230,000 clones, around 86% found once. Sequencing input: PBMCs or T cells enriched from blood (not recorded which). The source of these receptors is a man in his forties or fifties who had recovered from COVID-19.

The V gene is TRBV5-5, the J gene TRBJ1-1, with 7 bases identical to TRBD1. Germline CDR1 is SGHKS and CDR2 is YYEKEE (reference sequence). The CDR3 runs to 13 residues. V lost 4 bases, J lost 4 bases, and 4 bases stayed unmatched. Here the CDR3 reads CASSGAGGTEAFF. CDR3 nucleotides: TGTGCCAGCAGCGGGGCAGGGGGCACTGAAGCTTTCTTT.

This chain uses TRBV5-6 with TRBJ2-7; D possibly corresponds to TRBD2 (5 bases). Germline CDR1 SGHDT, CDR2 YYEEEE. The V gene lost 0 bases and the J gene lost 0 bases, with 19 bases spanning the gap. This CDR3 comprises 18 residues. The CDR3, as DNA: TGTGCCAGCAGCTTGGGACCTAGGCCGGGGTCTGGCTCCTACGAGCAGTACTTC. It codes for CASSLGPRPGSGSYEQYF.

This clone was counted at least ten times. This rearrangement joins TRBV4-3 to TRBJ2-7, with 7 bases fitting TRBD1. The CDR3 covers 15 residues. CDR1 is LGHNA and CDR2 is YSLEER in the germline V gene. The ends lost 3 bases at V and 2 bases at J; junction bases unmatched: 7. The CDR3 coding sequence is TGCGCCAGCAGCCATCCGACAGGGTTGGCCTACGAGCAGTACTTC. It codes for CASSHPTGLAYEQYF.

The chain is built from TRBV19 and TRBJ1-4; 10 positions agree with TRBD1. Trimming cost V 1 base and J 5 bases; bases outside gene matches: 10. This CDR3 comprises 18 residues. Germline V lookup: CDR1 LNHDA, CDR2 SQIVND (reference sequence). The CDR3 loop reads CASSIGVGTGERNEKLFF. The DNA of the CDR3 is TGTGCCAGTAGTATAGGTGTTGGGACAGGGGAACGAAATGAAAAACTGTTTTTT.

This chain links TRBV4-1 with TRBJ2-7; 8 nucleotides agree with TRBD2. The CDR3 contains 16 residues. Trimming removed 4 bases from V and 4 bases from J; junction bases left unmatched: 12. Per germline, CDR1 MGHRA and CDR2 YSYEKL. CDR3 DNA sequence: TGCGCCAGCAGCCTCGGGAGGGCTAGCGGCAATTACGAGCAGTACTTC. Residues: CASSLGRASGNYEQYF.

The chain joins TRBV5-4 to TRBJ2-3, with 9 positions matching TRBD1. V gave up 2 bases and J gave up 3 bases; unmatched junction bases: 4. CDR1 is SGHNT, CDR2 YYREEE, per germline (reference sequence). CDR3 length equals 15 residues. The CDR3 is CASSFTGGKTDTQYF. The CDR3 DNA follows: TGTGCCAGCAGCTTCACAGGGGGCAAGACAGATACGCAGTATTTT.

The rearrangement links TRBV11-3 to TRBJ1-3, with D possibly being TRBD1 (5 bases). Germline assignment: CDR1 SGHNT and CDR2 YENEEA. This CDR3 region has 14 residues. Trimming took 1 base from V and 8 from J, leaving 12 bases between them. This CDR3 is CASSLGIEQDTIYF. The CDR3 nucleotides read TGTGCCAGCAGCTTAGGTATCGAACAGGACACCATATATTTT.

This sequence joins TRBV7-2 and TRBJ2-2; TRBD1 is a possible D gene (6 bases). The length of the CDR3 is 17 residues. Trimming took 5 bases from V and 4 from J, leaving 20 bases between them. The germline CDR1 and CDR2 sequences are SGHTA and FQGNSA. CDR3 in DNA: TGTGCCAGCAGCGGGAGCGGCTTCACAGGGCGCACCGGGGAGCTGTTTTTT. Translating gives CASSGSGFTGRTGELFF. Drawing the rest from reference TRBV7-2 and TRBJ2-2, the complete variable domain is GAGVSQSPSNKVTEKGKDVELRCDPISGHTALYWYRQSLGQGLEFLIYFQGNSAPDKSGLPSDRFSAERTGGSVSTLTIQRTQQEDSAVYLCASSGSGFTGRTGELFFGEGSRLTVL.

The chain uses TRBV27 and TRBJ2-7, with D maybe TRBD2 (5 bases). The length of the CDR3 is 14 residues. Trimming removed 0 bases at V and 3 bases at J, with 9 bases between. Germline CDR1 is MNHEY and CDR2 is SMNVEV (reference sequence). The CDR3 sequence is CASSLSTGIYEQYF. Written as DNA, the CDR3 is TGTGCCAGCAGTTTATCGACGGGGATCTACGAGCAGTACTTC.

This chain's CDR3 is CASSLLSLRGYTF. The CDR3 region has the DNA TGTGCCAGCAGCCTCCTATCGTTGCGCGGCTACACCTTC. The chain couples TRBV12-3 or TRBV12-4 to TRBJ1-2; D unresolved. The CDR3 extends over 13 amino acids. With 6 bases removed from V and 8 bases from J, the gap between germline ends came to 16 bases.

The chain uses TRBV9 and TRBJ2-1, with D perhaps TRBD2 (6 bases). Trimming cost V 1 base and J 3 bases, with 14 bases left between them. The CDR3 runs 16 residues. Germline V gene data show CDR1 as SGDLS and CDR2 as YYNGEE. This CDR3 is CASSVSAGPSYNEQFF. The CDR3 nucleotides read TGTGCCAGCAGCGTATCCGCGGGGCCCAGCTACAATGAGCAGTTCTTC.

The chain recombines TRBV9 with TRBJ2-2; no definite D call. The CDR3 length is 16 residues. Germline V CDR1 and CDR2: SGDLS, YYNGEE. Trimming stripped 0 bases from V and 3 bases from J, with 12 bases between. DNA for the CDR3: TGTGCCAGCAGCGTAGAAACTAACATATACACCGGGGAGCTGTTTTTT. Translating it yields CASSVETNIYTGELFF.

This chain connects TRBV6-5 to TRBJ1-1; tentative D call: TRBD1 (5 bases). CDR1 MNHEY and CDR2 SVGAGI come from the germline V gene. V lost 6 bases to trimming and J lost 7 bases, with 18 bases between them. The CDR3 consists of 14 residues. CDR3 region: CASSTGSGTVEAFF. The CDR3 bases are TGTGCCAGCAGCACGGGCAGCGGGACGGTTGAAGCTTTCTTT.

The CDR3 nucleotides read TGTGCCACTAGCGGGGTTGAAGAGACCCAGTACTTC. It yields the protein CATSGVEETQYF. The chain recombines TRBV10-3 with TRBJ2-5; 9 bases map to TRBD2. Looked up from germline, CDR1 is ENHRY and CDR2 is SYGVKD. Trimming removed 10 bases from V and 3 bases from J; junction bases left unmatched: 3. This CDR3 comprises 12 residues.

The CDR3 reads CASRGQGMGETQYF. CDR3 coding DNA: TGTGCCAGCAGGGGACAGGGTATGGGAGAGACCCAGTACTTC. The chain recombines TRBV6-5 with TRBJ2-5, with 9 positions matching TRBD1. CDR1 and CDR2 from the germline V gene are MNHEY and SVGAGI. Trimming cost V 6 bases and J 4 bases; bases outside gene matches: 6. The CDR3 length is 14 residues.

Worth noting for this clone: This sample includes further DNA sequences coding for the same CDR3. CDR3 sequence reads: CAWSRDRGNQPQHF. DNA of the CDR3: TGTGCCTGGAGTCGGGACAGGGGCAATCAGCCCCAGCATTTT. The rearrangement joins TRBV30 to TRBJ1-5; 9 bases match TRBD1. This CDR3 has 14 residues. Unmatched junction bases numbered 1, after V lost 2 bases and J lost 2 bases. The germline CDR1 and CDR2 sequences are GTSNPN and SVGIG (reference sequence).

The genes are TRBV9 and TRBJ1-1, with D unresolved. Germline V gives CDR1 SGDLS, CDR2 YYNGEE. Trimming took 0 bases from V and 3 from J, leaving 6 bases between them. The CDR3 consists of 13 residues. The CDR3 DNA sequence: TGTGCCAGCAGCGTAGTGGCGGACACTGAAGCTTTCTTT. This gives the protein CASSVVADTEAFF.

The chain links TRBV27 to TRBJ1-6, with 7 bases identical to TRBD1. Germline V lookup: CDR1 MNHEY, CDR2 SMNVEV (reference sequence). The J segment lost 7 bases and the V segment lost 7 bases, leaving 7 bases of the junction unmatched. The CDR3 consists of 14 residues. CDR3 sequence reads: CASTDDRANSPLHF. The CDR3 DNA reads as TGTGCCAGCACCGACGACAGGGCAAATTCACCCCTCCACTTT.

This clone showed up just a few times. J is TRBJ1-2 and V is TRBV19; D is perhaps TRBD1 (6 bases). V lost 3 bases and J 2 bases, leaving 13 bases between the germline ends. The CDR3 spans 15 residues. Germline V gene lookup returns CDR1 LNHDA and CDR2 SQIVND (reference sequence). The CDR3 sequence: CASSILSGVNYGYTF. DNA of the CDR3: TGTGCCAGTAGTATTTTGTCAGGGGTCAACTATGGCTACACCTTC.

This clone occurred once. The gene calls are TRBV19 and TRBJ2-7; D is perhaps TRBD1 (5 bases). The CDR3 sequence is 15 residues long. From germline, CDR1 is LNHDA and CDR2 SQIVND (reference sequence). The V and J ends lost 3 bases and 2 bases respectively, with 14 bases between them. The DNA of the CDR3 is TGTGCCAGTAGTATCAGTCAGGGCCTTCCCTACGAGCAGTACTTC. As protein: CASSISQGLPYEQYF.

Points on this clone: Sequence at one end of the junction differs from germline and may be a read error. The rearrangement joins TRBV4-2 to TRBJ2-7, with D hard to call. The CDR3 runs 11 residues. Per germline, CDR1 LGHNA and CDR2 YNFKEQ. CDR3 in amino acids: CASSQGTDPLF. DNA for the CDR3: TGTGCCAGCAGCCAAGGAACAGACCCCCTTTTC.

This clone was observed once. The chain employs TRBV11-3 and TRBJ2-5; 7 bases fit TRBD1. V trimming: 1 base; J trimming: 8 bases; junction bases outside the gene matches: 4. The CDR3 is 13 amino acids. The germline gives CDR1 SGHNT, CDR2 YENEEA. This CDR3 is CASSLGQGGTQYF. The DNA of the CDR3 is TGTGCCAGCAGCTTAGGACAGGGCGGCACCCAGTACTTC.

The rearrangement joins TRBV5-1 to TRBJ1-4; 10 nucleotides line up with TRBD1. The germline V gene encodes CDR1 SGHRS and CDR2 YFSETQ. The junction had 7 bases not matched to a gene; V was cut back by 1 base and J by 4 bases. This CDR3 is 17 amino acids long. This CDR3 reads CASSLFPGQGNNEKLFF. CDR3 bases: TGCGCCAGCAGCTTGTTCCCGGGACAGGGGAATAATGAAAAACTGTTTTTT.

This rearrangement joins TRBV7-2 to TRBJ1-3, with D uncertain. This CDR3 region has 15 residues. The V gene lost 5 bases and the J gene lost 0 bases, with 11 bases spanning the gap. Germline V gene data show CDR1 as SGHTA and CDR2 as FQGNSA. The CDR3 DNA follows: TGTGCCAGCAGCGCGACGGGGTTCTCTGGAAACACCATATATTTT. This codes for CASSATGFSGNTIYF.

The chain couples TRBV19 to TRBJ2-7; D is undetermined. CDR1 and CDR2 from the germline V gene are LNHDA and SQIVND (reference sequence). The V end lost 3 bases, the J end lost 2 bases, and 11 bases lay between the germline ends. The CDR3 loop spans 14 amino acids. CDR3 DNA sequence: TGTGCCAGTAGTATGCAGATCGTAACCTACGAGCAGTACTTC. This encodes CASSMQIVTYEQYF. The variable domain in full, with the rest retrieved from reference TRBV19 and TRBJ2-7, is DGGITQSPKYLFRKEGQNVTLSCEQNLNHDAMYWYRQDPGQGLRLIYYSQIVNDFQKGDIAEGYSVSREKKESFPLTVTSAQKNPTAFYLCASSMQIVTYEQYFGPGTRLTVT.

The rearrangement joins TRBV13 to TRBJ2-7; 12 bases map to TRBD2. The CDR3 is 18 amino acids. V was clipped by 4 bases and J by 3 bases; unmatched bases: 13. Germline V gene data show CDR1 as PRHDT and CDR2 as FYEKMQ (reference sequence). CDR3 in DNA: TGTGCCAGCAGCTCACGGACTAGCGGGGCTCCGCGCTACTACGAGCAGTACTTC. It is translated as CASSSRTSGAPRYYEQYF.

The gene calls are TRBV5-1 and TRBJ2-3; TRBD2 aligns across 9 bases. CDR3 length: 16 amino acids. V gave up 1 base and J gave up 3 bases; unmatched junction bases: 6. CDR1 and CDR2 (germline): SGHRS, YFSETQ. Written as DNA, the CDR3 is TGCGCCAGCAGCTTGTCCGCGGGGGGGCCTACAGATACGCAGTATTTT. It specifies CASSLSAGGPTDTQYF.

The V and J genes are TRBV30 and TRBJ1-4; the D gene is possibly TRBD1 (6 bases). The CDR3 is 14 amino acids. CDR1 and CDR2 (germline): GTSNPN, SVGIG (reference sequence). V dropped 1 base and J dropped 7 bases, with 13 bases sitting between them. In nucleotides, the CDR3 is TGTGCCTGGAGTGAAACAGGGTGGGGTGAAAAACTGTTTTTT. Protein: CAWSETGWGEKLFF.

This chain links TRBV4-3 with TRBJ2-2; a possible D gene is TRBD2 (5 bases). CDR1 LGHNA and CDR2 YSLEER come from the germline V gene. The CDR3 contains 15 residues. V gave up 7 bases and J gave up 4 bases, with 16 bases separating them. The CDR3 spells CASTEGSWGTGELFF. The CDR3 DNA reads TGCGCCAGCACCGAGGGCAGCTGGGGCACCGGGGAGCTGTTTTTT.

In this sample, this clone turned up a few times. The genes are TRBV6-5 and TRBJ1-4; 7 nucleotides agree with TRBD1. V lost 6 bases to trimming and J lost 4 bases; unmatched junction nucleotides: 8. The length of the CDR3 is 15 residues. Germline CDR1 MNHEY, CDR2 SVGAGI. The chain's CDR3 is CASSRRQGNNEKLFF. CDR3 nucleotide sequence: TGTGCCAGCAGCCGAAGACAGGGAAATAATGAAAAACTGTTTTTT.

This chain links TRBV19 with TRBJ2-7; 9 positions agree with TRBD1. The V and J ends lost 3 bases and 2 bases, in that order; junction bases with no gene match: 14. The CDR3 has 18 residues. The germline V gene has CDR1 LNHDA and CDR2 SQIVND (reference sequence). The CDR3 loop reads CASSIRQGVGTIPYEQYF. CDR3 sequence (DNA): TGTGCCAGTAGTATTCGACAGGGGGTCGGGACTATTCCCTACGAGCAGTACTTC.

This chain uses TRBV9 with TRBJ2-1, with 14 nucleotides matching TRBD2. The CDR3 contains 19 residues. In germline, CDR1 is SGDLS, CDR2 YYNGEE. The V segment lost 4 bases and the J segment 2 bases; nucleotides outside the gene matches: 11. The chain's CDR3 is CASSPTTGLAGGPYNEQFF. In DNA, the CDR3 is TGTGCCAGCAGCCCTACCACTGGACTAGCGGGGGGCCCCTACAATGAGCAGTTCTTC.